The T cell receptor beta chain described here comes from a study of cytomegalovirus exposure and HLA in healthy donors. Across the whole study: Within an early data release were approximately 85 million unique TCRs drawn from HLA-typed donors. Membership in the Caucasian-associated ancestry cluster was found for about four fifths of a few hundred genotyped donors. Study-wide points: Presence/absence analyses rested on an assumption that sequencing depth was roughly uniform across donors. Later on, a genetic analysis was performed. It linked a missense variant in DCLRE1C with V- and J-gene trimming of TCR beta.

The table lists this clone with a few counts. The antigen is undetermined. The PCR was carried out with 60 Vbeta primers and 13 Jbeta primers. Profiling relied on immunoSEQ multiplex PCR, and the TCRdb table lists in-frame clones only, not all of them. The data contain over 150,000 clones, approximately 84% of them singletons. This CDR3 spans 14 amino acids. Germline V gene sequence: CDR1 SGHAT, CDR2 FQDESV (reference sequence). V gave up 0 bases and J gave up 4 bases, with 9 bases separating them. The origin of this receptor is a girl between 10 and 17 years old in good health and CMV-seropositive. Sequenced sample: PBMCs. This rearrangement joins TRBV11-1 to TRBJ2-5; tentative D call: TRBD2 (6 bases). CDR3 DNA: TGTGCCAGCAGCTTAGCTGCGGAGGGAGAGACCCAGTACTTC. This gives the protein CASSLAAEGETQYF.